Below, 9 T cell receptor beta chains from the same sample are listed, as sequenced in a study of blood T cell repertoires in COVID-19. Sequenced by immunoSEQ multiplex PCR; TCRdb stores in-frame clones only, minus some. The data show some 8,000 clones, more than 60% seen once. Sequencing used peripheral blood. The receptor source for this set is a human donor in a cohort sampled during active COVID-19.

The chain carries TRBV12-3 or TRBV12-4 and TRBJ2-1, with 14 nucleotides matching TRBD2. The CDR3 runs 13 residues. J lost 10 bases, V lost 4 bases, and 0 bases had no gene match. Here the CDR3 reads CASSWTSGREQFF. In DNA form, the CDR3 reads TGTGCCAGCAGTTGGACTAGCGGGAGGGAGCAGTTCTTC.

The chain is built from TRBV5-4 and TRBJ2-2; TRBD2 might be the D (6 bases). The V end lost 3 bases, the J end lost 3 bases, and 15 bases lay between the germline ends. This CDR3 region has 16 residues. Germline V gene data show CDR1 as SGHNT and CDR2 as YYREEE (reference sequence). The CDR3 region is CASSSPSGGDTGELFF. For the CDR3, the DNA is TGTGCCAGCAGCTCCCCCAGCGGAGGGGACACCGGGGAGCTGTTTTTT. Full variable domain (outside the CDR3, taken from reference TRBV5-4 and TRBJ2-2): ETGVTQSPTHLIKTRGQQVTLRCSSQSGHNTVSWYQQALGQGPQFIFQYYREEENGRGNFPPRFSGLQFPNYSSELNVNALELDDSALYLCASSSPSGGDTGELFFGEGSRLTVL.

The V gene is TRBV25-1, the J gene TRBJ2-7; 7 bases are a match to TRBD2. This CDR3 is built from 16 residues. Germline V gene sequence: CDR1 MGHDK, CDR2 SYGVNS. The junction had 16 bases not matched to a gene; V was cut back by 7 bases and J by 4 bases. The CDR3, as DNA: TGTGCCAGCACTAATACCGCGGGAGAGGAAAAATACGAGCAGTACTTC. This translates into CASTNTAGEEKYEQYF.

The chain carries TRBV28 and TRBJ2-2; 7 bases are a match to TRBD2. V lost 3 bases, J lost 4 bases, and 8 bases stayed unmatched. This CDR3 is built from 16 residues. CDR1 is MDHEN and CDR2 is SYDVKM in the germline V gene. CDR3 protein: CASSFGGRARTGELFF. The CDR3 bases are TGTGCCAGCAGTTTTGGGGGGAGGGCCCGCACCGGGGAGCTGTTTTTT.

J is TRBJ2-1 and V is TRBV10-3; D call uncertain. CDR1 and CDR2 (germline): ENHRY, SYGVKD. V gave up 0 bases and J gave up 2 bases, with 8 bases separating them. The CDR3 is 15 residues long. CDR3 DNA sequence: TGTGCCATCAGTGAGTCGGGCGAACCCTACAATGAGCAGTTCTTC. This translates into CAISESGEPYNEQFF.

In its sample, this clone ranks as large. V gene TRBV4-1 combines with J gene TRBJ1-2; perhaps TRBD1 as D (5 bases). Germline V CDR1 and CDR2: MGHRA, YSYEKL. The CDR3 consists of 13 residues. The ends were cut back, 2 bases at V and 6 bases at J, with 10 bases in the middle. CDR3 sequence (DNA): TGCGCCAGCAGCCAATCCCTGGGGCATGGCTACACCTTC. Protein: CASSQSLGHGYTF.

The chain is built from TRBV28 and TRBJ2-5, with 12 bases lining up with TRBD2. The CDR3 totals 16 residues. Germline V gene data show CDR1 as MDHEN and CDR2 as SYDVKM. V lost 5 bases and J lost 4; bases outside the gene matches: 8. The chain's CDR3 is CASSGRGLAGGETQYF. The CDR3 nucleotides read TGTGCCAGCAGTGGACGGGGACTAGCGGGCGGAGAGACCCAGTACTTC.

The rearrangement uses TRBV6-2 or TRBV6-3 and TRBJ1-1; TRBD1 matches 7 bases. The CDR3 contains 13 residues. The germline V gene encodes CDR1 MNHEY and CDR2 SVGEGT. V gave up 5 bases and J gave up 3 bases; unmatched junction bases: 3. The DNA for the CDR3 is TGTGCCAGCAGTCTACAGGGGCACACTGAAGCTTTCTTT. Translating gives CASSLQGHTEAFF.

The V gene is TRBV7-3, the J gene TRBJ2-3; D may be TRBD2 (6 bases). Germline V CDR1 and CDR2: SGHTA, FQGTGA. The CDR3 totals 13 residues. Trimming pared 4 bases from V and 4 bases from J, leaving 9 bases between. The CDR3 sequence is CASSSGGADTQYF. CDR3 in DNA: TGTGCCAGCAGCTCCGGCGGGGCAGATACGCAGTATTTT.